The source of this T cell receptor beta chain is a study of T cell responses to AZD1222 COVID-19 vaccine. Worth noting for this clone: Its antigen is currently unknown.

The study, taken as a whole, reports: Receipt of two AZD1222 doses was followed by a rise in Spike-specific TCR breadth and depth. In the spike-specific TCR repertoire, nearly half reportedly target unmutated variant regions. Donor demographics were predominantly white British with a female majority; clonal diversity may be underestimated.

The CDR3 contains 16 residues. CDR1 is SNHLY, CDR2 FYNNEI, per germline. The J segment lost 3 bases and the V segment lost 6 bases, leaving 11 bases of the junction unmatched. TCRdb's copy holds only in-frame clones and misses some; the assay was immunoSEQ multiplex PCR. The sample carries roughly 150,000 clones, around 93% recorded once. The starting material was peripheral blood, obtained on day 0 of AZD1222 vaccination. The TCR comes from an adult in good health. The chain is built from TRBV2 and TRBJ2-3; 8 bases fit TRBD1. The CDR3 nucleotides read TGTGCCAGCAGGGCGACAGGGGCCTCAGTGACAGATACGCAGTATTTT. The encoded protein is CASRATGASVTDTQYF.